Sequencing of this T cell receptor (beta chain) was carried out in a study of cytomegalovirus exposure and HLA in healthy donors. The CDR3 sequence is 12 residues long. The primer mix had 60 Vbeta and 13 Jbeta primers. The assay was immunoSEQ multiplex PCR, and TCRdb's table has in-frame clones only and misses some. The sample has 110,000 or so clones; around 77% are singletons. A remark on this clone: Its antigen remains unidentified.

The study, taken as a whole, reports: Per a later analysis, HLA-associated TCR beta chains showed more clonal expansion than other, equally common TCR beta chains. The productive fraction for most TCR beta V segments was about 87% or about 30% in an earlier analysis.

The receptor was isolated from a woman aged 30 to 39 in good health and CMV-seropositive. The sample comprised PBMCs. V and J are TRBV21-1 and TRBJ1-2. TRBV21-1 is designated a pseudogene. In DNA form, the CDR3 reads TGTGCCAGCAGAAATACTAACTATGGCTACACCTTC. The encoded protein is CASRNTNYGYTF.